This TCR beta chain emerged from a study of sequential checkpoint blockade in melanoma. On the study more broadly: First-line arms were nivolumab then ipilimumab, or the reverse, randomized 1:1. Both treatment sequences were followed by maintenance nivolumab. About two dozen patients had tumor biopsies before treatment and at week 13.

Generated by immunoSEQ multiplex PCR, the TCRdb table keeps only in-frame clones and is missing some. The sample records 35,000 to 40,000 clones, more than 25% being singletons. General study findings and limits: PD-L1 staining and CD8+ counts, not mutational load, tracked tumor T-cell clonality.

This clone has only a few counts. As yet, its antigen is unknown. Noted treatment: randomized to nivolumab then ipilimumab (arm A) or the reverse (arm B). The germline CDR1 and CDR2 sequences are SNHLY and FYNNEI. There are 16 residues in the CDR3. The V end lost 2 bases, the J end lost 0 bases, and 11 bases lay between the germline ends. The chain recombines TRBV2 with TRBJ2-4; perhaps TRBD2 as D (5 bases). This TCR came from a human donor with melanoma. The sample in question was tumor tissue (inferred from file names), obtained from a patient given nivolumab and ipilimumab in sequence. The CDR3 spells CASSESGTLAKNIQYF. In nucleotides, the CDR3 is TGTGCCAGCAGTGAATCGGGAACTTTAGCCAAAAACATTCAGTACTTC.